This entry lists 20 T cell receptor beta chains sequenced from one sample in a study of blood T cell repertoires in COVID-19 (dated by TCRdb to 2018 to 2020). Libraries were prepared through the immunoSEQ multiplex PCR assay. TCRdb carries this immuneACCESS record with in-frame sequences only. Its versions omit some clonotypes, under half of them owing to an unresolved V gene in the studies checked, with the rest unexplained. For this sample there are roughly 160,000 clones; roughly 84% appear just once. Under 7.5% of the sample is in the top ten clones. The sequenced sample consisted of peripheral blood. These receptors were taken from a man of 80 years or more with COVID-19, enrolled during active disease.

This clone was seen only once. This rearrangement joins TRBV9 to TRBJ1-1; 9 bases map to TRBD1. CDR1 and CDR2 from the germline V gene are SGDLS and YYNGEE. V lost 4 bases to trimming and J lost 4 bases; unmatched junction nucleotides: 8. The CDR3 totals 15 residues. As DNA, the CDR3 is TGTGCCAGCAGCTTCACACAGGGGGCAGGCACTGAAGCTTTCTTT. This sequence encodes CASSFTQGAGTEAFF.

The chain recombines TRBV5-1 with TRBJ2-2; no reliable D call. Germline V gene lookup returns CDR1 SGHRS and CDR2 YFSETQ. The CDR3 extends over 16 amino acids. The ends were cut back, 0 bases at V and 1 base at J, with 10 bases in the middle. The CDR3: CASSLAHGQNTGELFF. CDR3 in DNA: TGCGCCAGCAGCTTGGCCCATGGGCAGAACACCGGGGAGCTGTTTTTT.

V usage is TRBV9 and J usage is TRBJ2-3; D remains ambiguous. Germline CDR1 and CDR2: SGDLS and YYNGEE. The CDR3 loop spans 15 amino acids. V lost 4 bases to trimming and J lost 0 bases, with 12 bases between them. CDR3 residues: CASSTLSRSTDTQYF. As DNA, the CDR3 is TGTGCCAGCAGCACCTTATCCAGAAGCACAGATACGCAGTATTTT.

DNA of the CDR3: TGTGCCAGCAGTTTCAGCCTCTTGAGCGGAGCTGAAGCTTTCTTT. Protein product: CASSFSLLSGAEAFF. V gene TRBV27 combines with J gene TRBJ1-1; the D is unclear. The CDR3 runs 15 residues. Trimming cost V 3 bases and J 6 bases, with 17 bases left between them. CDR1 and CDR2 from the germline V gene are MNHEY and SMNVEV (reference sequence).

The gene calls are TRBV5-1 and TRBJ1-4; unclear D gene. Germline assignment: CDR1 SGHRS and CDR2 YFSETQ. The CDR3 is made up of 15 amino acids. Trimming left V 3 bases short and J 4 bases short, with 13 bases between. Here the CDR3 DNA reads TGCGCCAGCAGCTCTTCAGGTGCCGATAATGAAAAACTGTTTTTT. This encodes CASSSSGADNEKLFF.

The chain combines TRBV5-1 with TRBJ2-3, with a weak D call TRBD1 (5 bases). The V gene lost 4 bases and the J gene lost 2 bases, with 11 bases spanning the gap. Germline V lookup: CDR1 SGHRS, CDR2 YFSETQ. This CDR3 has 14 residues. CDR3 coding DNA: TGCGCCAGCAGCCTCGGACAAATCACAGATACGCAGTATTTT. Amino acids: CASSLGQITDTQYF.

About this clone itself: This same CDR3 is encoded by further DNA sequences in the sample. This sequence joins TRBV7-2 and TRBJ1-5; D possibly corresponds to TRBD1 (6 bases). Germline values: CDR1 SGHTA, CDR2 FQGNSA. The CDR3 is 17 amino acids. V lost 5 bases and J lost 0, with 17 bases in between. As DNA, the CDR3 is TGTGCCAGCAGCCTGGGGGGGGCCGGGGATAGCAATCAGCCCCAGCATTTT. This encodes CASSLGGAGDSNQPQHF.

V is TRBV18 and J is TRBJ1-6, with TRBD1 as a possible D gene (5 bases). Germline loops: CDR1 KGHSH, CDR2 LQKENI. The CDR3 runs to 17 residues. V was cut by 4 bases and J by 8 bases, with 21 bases left in between. The CDR3 sequence is CASSRSPESAGYSPLHF. CDR3 coding DNA: TGTGCCAGCTCACGTTCCCCGGAGTCTGCAGGGTATTCACCCCTCCACTTT.

The J gene is TRBJ1-4, the V gene TRBV28; tentative D call: TRBD1 (6 bases). Germline CDR1 MDHEN, CDR2 SYDVKM. The CDR3 extends over 16 amino acids. V lost 4 bases and J 2 bases, leaving 14 bases between the germline ends. As DNA, the CDR3 is TGTGCCAGCAGTTCCTGGGGGCGGGAGACTAATGAAAAACTGTTTTTT. Its translation is CASSSWGRETNEKLFF.

This sequence joins TRBV19 and TRBJ1-3, with a tentative D call TRBD1 (6 bases). The germline V and J ends were trimmed by 6 bases and 1 base, with 16 bases remaining between them. Germline values: CDR1 LNHDA, CDR2 SQIVND (reference sequence). The CDR3 sequence is 16 residues long. DNA for the CDR3: TGTGCCAGTAGGTTCTCCCCCACAGGGTCTGGAAACACCATATATTTT. This sequence encodes CASRFSPTGSGNTIYF.

This sequence joins TRBV6-5 and TRBJ2-6; D uncertain. This CDR3 has 14 residues. In germline, CDR1 is MNHEY, CDR2 SVGAGI. V was pared by 7 bases and J by 0 bases, with 7 bases between. Here the CDR3 DNA reads TGTGCCAGCACTCTAGACTCTGGGGCCAACGTCCTGACTTTC. This codes for CASTLDSGANVLTF.

The chain carries TRBV5-1 and TRBJ2-3; 7 bases align to TRBD1. CDR1 is SGHRS and CDR2 is YFSETQ in the germline V gene. The CDR3 spans 17 residues. Germline trimming cut 0 bases from V and 2 bases from J; bases unmatched to any gene: 9. CDR3 amino acids: CASSLGWGGTATDTQYF. CDR3 nucleotide sequence: TGCGCCAGCAGCTTGGGATGGGGTGGGACAGCCACAGATACGCAGTATTTT.

The CDR3 here is CASERGANTEAFF. CDR3 DNA: TGTGCCAGCGAGCGGGGAGCGAACACTGAAGCTTTCTTT. The chain has TRBV6-6 and TRBJ1-1; D is undetermined. This CDR3 contains 13 residues. Germline assignment: CDR1 MNHNY and CDR2 SVGAGI (reference sequence). The ends were cut back, 8 bases at V and 1 base at J, with 11 bases in the middle.

The chain links TRBV18 to TRBJ2-7, with 9 bases matching TRBD2. Germline V CDR1 and CDR2: KGHSH, LQKENI. The V gene end was trimmed by 4 bases and the J gene end by 0 bases; junction bases not matched to a gene: 4. The CDR3 sequence is 15 residues long. Here the CDR3 reads CASSQGLARSYEQYF. Here the CDR3 DNA reads TGTGCCAGCTCACAGGGACTAGCACGCTCCTACGAGCAGTACTTC.

This clone appeared once. V gene TRBV19 combines with J gene TRBJ2-1; 9 nucleotides align to TRBD2. The germline CDR1 and CDR2 sequences are LNHDA and SQIVND (reference sequence). The CDR3 is made up of 16 amino acids. Trimming cost V 10 bases and J 4 bases; bases outside gene matches: 14. The CDR3 DNA reads as TGTGCCACTACAACCACGCGGGGGGGCCGGTACAATGAGCAGTTCTTC. Residues: CATTTTRGGRYNEQFF.

The V call is TRBV6-5, the J call TRBJ1-5; D uncertain. V lost 5 bases and J lost 0, with 8 bases in between. The CDR3 sequence is 14 residues long. CDR1 is MNHEY and CDR2 is SVGAGI in the germline V gene. The CDR3 DNA is TGTGCCAGCAGTAACACGATTAGCAATCAGCCCCAGCATTTT. Protein: CASSNTISNQPQHF.

The chain employs TRBV5-1 and TRBJ1-3; no firm D call. Trimming stripped 0 bases from V and 0 bases from J, with 4 bases between. This CDR3 spans 14 amino acids. Germline V gene lookup returns CDR1 SGHRS and CDR2 YFSETQ. The CDR3 nucleotides are TGCGCCAGCAGCTTGGACGGCTCTGGAAACACCATATATTTT. Protein: CASSLDGSGNTIYF.

The rearrangement joins TRBV6-5 to TRBJ2-1; TRBD1 agrees at 8 bases. This CDR3 comprises 13 residues. Germline assignment: CDR1 MNHEY and CDR2 SVGAGI. J was trimmed by 7 bases and V by 5 bases; bases with no gene match: 4. CDR3 sequence: CASSRGQANEQFF. The CDR3 nucleotides read TGTGCCAGCAGTAGGGGACAGGCAAATGAGCAGTTCTTC.

V and J are TRBV10-3 and TRBJ2-7, with TRBD1 matching 9 bases. J gave up 6 bases and V 2 bases, and 5 bases lay outside the gene matches. Germline V gene data show CDR1 as ENHRY and CDR2 as SYGVKD. The CDR3 runs to 14 residues. CDR3 coding DNA: TGTGCCATCAGTGAGGAAGACAGGGGGAGCGAGCAGTACTTC. Translation gives CAISEEDRGSEQYF.

This clone appeared a few times. This sequence joins TRBV18 and TRBJ1-6; possible D gene TRBD1, 5 bases. Germline V CDR1 and CDR2: KGHSH, LQKENI. Trimming left V 6 bases short and J 10 bases short, with 16 bases between. This CDR3 spans 14 amino acids. CDR3 bases: TGTGCCAGCTCCCCAGGGACTTCGGGGTCACCCCTCCACTTT. It codes for CASSPGTSGSPLHF.